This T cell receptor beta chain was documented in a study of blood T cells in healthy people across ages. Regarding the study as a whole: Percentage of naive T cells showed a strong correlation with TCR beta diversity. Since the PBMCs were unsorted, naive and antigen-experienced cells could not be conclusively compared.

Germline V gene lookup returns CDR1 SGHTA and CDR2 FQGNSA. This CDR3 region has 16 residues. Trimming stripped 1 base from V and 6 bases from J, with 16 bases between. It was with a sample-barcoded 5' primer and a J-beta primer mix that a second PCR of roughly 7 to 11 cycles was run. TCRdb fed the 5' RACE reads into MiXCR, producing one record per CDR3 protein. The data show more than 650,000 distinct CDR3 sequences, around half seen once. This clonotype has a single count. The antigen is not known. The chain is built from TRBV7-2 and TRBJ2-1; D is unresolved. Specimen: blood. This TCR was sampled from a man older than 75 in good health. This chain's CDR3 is CASSLVSLLTVNEQFF. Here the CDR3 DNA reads TGTGCCAGCAGCTTAGTAAGTCTACTGACTGTCAATGAGCAGTTCTTC. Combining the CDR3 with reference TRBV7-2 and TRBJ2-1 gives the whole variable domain GAGVSQSPSNKVTEKGKDVELRCDPISGHTALYWYRQSLGQGLEFLIYFQGNSAPDKSGLPSDRFSAERTGGSVSTLTIQRTQQEDSAVYLCASSLVSLLTVNEQFFGPGTRLTVL.